Presented here are 21 T cell receptor beta chains from one specimen sequenced in a study of siplizumab effects on memory and regulatory T cells. Assay: immunoSEQ multiplex PCR; the TCRdb copy retains only in-frame clones and omits some. The sample holds around 77,000 clones, about 89% seen once. The sequencing input was CD8+ T cells sorted from blood. The receptors were sampled from a human donor in good health.

The chain employs TRBV11-3 and TRBJ1-1; no clear D. The CDR3 extends over 13 amino acids. Germline assignment: CDR1 SGHNT and CDR2 YENEEA. Trimming removed 0 bases from V and 4 bases from J, with 6 bases in between. The CDR3 DNA reads as TGTGCCAGCAGCTTAGATTGGGCCACTGAAGCTTTCTTT. Amino acids: CASSLDWATEAFF. Drawing the rest from reference TRBV11-3 and TRBJ1-1, the complete variable domain is EAGVVQSPRYKIIEKKQPVAFWCNPISGHNTLYWYLQNLGQGPELLIRYENEEAVDDSQLPKDRFSAERLKGVDSTLKIQPAELGDSAVYLCASSLDWATEAFFGQGTRLTVV.

The chain joins TRBV6-5 to TRBJ2-1; tentative D call: TRBD2 (6 bases). CDR1 and CDR2 from the germline V gene are MNHEY and SVGAGI. The CDR3 length is 16 residues. Trimming cost V 2 bases and J 0 bases, with 11 bases left between them. The chain's CDR3 is CASSYGGTGSYNEQFF. DNA of the CDR3: TGTGCCAGCAGTTACGGGGGGACTGGCTCCTACAATGAGCAGTTCTTC.

This clone was counted between two and nine times. The chain joins TRBV25-1 to TRBJ1-2, with 9 bases that match TRBD1. CDR3 length: 14 amino acids. With V trimmed by 7 bases and J by 8 bases, 11 bases remained unmatched. Germline V CDR1 and CDR2: MGHDK, SYGVNS. In DNA, the CDR3 is TGTGCCAGCACCCCTGGTACAGGGGGCGTGGGCTACACCTTC. It is translated as CASTPGTGGVGYTF.

This clone was observed once. The rearrangement links TRBV5-4 to TRBJ2-5, with TRBD1 matching over 10 bases. V gave up 4 bases and J gave up 4 bases; unmatched junction bases: 7. This CDR3 has 15 amino acids. Germline lookup yields CDR1 SGHNT and CDR2 YYREEE (reference sequence). The DNA for the CDR3 is TGTGCCAGCAGCGGATGGACAGGGGGAATAGAGACCCAGTACTTC. This codes for CASSGWTGGIETQYF.

The chain joins TRBV7-2 to TRBJ1-2, with D perhaps matching TRBD1 (5 bases). This CDR3 is built from 14 residues. V dropped 4 bases and J dropped 5 bases, with 14 bases sitting between them. The germline CDR1 and CDR2 sequences are SGHTA and FQGNSA. CDR3 nucleotide sequence: TGTGCCAGCAGCTCCTCCGGGACCTTATATGGCTACACCTTC. Its protein product is CASSSSGTLYGYTF. The full variable domain, with the rest looked up from reference TRBV7-2 and TRBJ1-2, is GAGVSQSPSNKVTEKGKDVELRCDPISGHTALYWYRQSLGQGLEFLIYFQGNSAPDKSGLPSDRFSAERTGGSVSTLTIQRTQQEDSAVYLCASSSSGTLYGYTFGSGTRLTVV.

This rearrangement joins TRBV9 to TRBJ1-2; D unresolved. The length of the CDR3 is 13 residues. The V gene's germline CDR1 is SGDLS and CDR2 YYNGEE. Trimming pared 0 bases from V and 8 bases from J, leaving 11 bases between. CDR3 in amino acids: CASSVARTGGYTF. The DNA for the CDR3 is TGTGCCAGCAGCGTAGCCCGAACCGGGGGCTACACCTTC.

The chain couples TRBV7-2 to TRBJ2-1, with 9 nucleotides matching TRBD1. With 5 bases clipped from V and 6 bases from J, the junction kept 8 bases outside the gene matches. CDR1 is SGHTA and CDR2 is FQGNSA in the germline V gene. The CDR3 extends over 15 amino acids. CDR3 residues: CASSAYRGLRNEQFF. The CDR3 nucleotides are TGTGCCAGCAGCGCCTACAGGGGGCTCCGCAATGAGCAGTTCTTC.

Only one count was recorded for this clone. The J gene is TRBJ2-7, the V gene TRBV27, with a tentative D call TRBD1 (6 bases). The CDR3 has 15 amino acids. CDR1 MNHEY and CDR2 SMNVEV come from the germline V gene (reference sequence). V gave up 0 bases and J gave up 0 bases, with 9 bases separating them. This chain's CDR3 is CASSLSGAHSYEQYF. The CDR3 bases are TGTGCCAGCAGTTTATCGGGGGCCCACTCCTACGAGCAGTACTTC.

The chain combines TRBV5-6 with TRBJ2-3, with 12 bases matching TRBD2. This CDR3 spans 15 amino acids. Germline CDR1 is SGHDT and CDR2 is YYEEEE. The trim removed 3 bases at V and 6 bases at J, leaving 5 bases unmatched. The CDR3: CASSWTSGIGDTQYF. The CDR3 bases are TGTGCCAGCAGCTGGACTAGCGGGATAGGGGATACGCAGTATTTT.

V usage is TRBV25-1 and J usage is TRBJ2-7; a weak D match, TRBD1 (6 bases). Germline-derived CDR1 and CDR2 are MGHDK and SYGVNS. V was cut by 6 bases and J by 1 base, with 16 bases left in between. The CDR3 extends over 15 amino acids. CDR3 DNA sequence: TGTGCCAGCAGGTCGACAGGTGGGGTATCCTACGAGCAGTACTTC. This codes for CASRSTGGVSYEQYF.

This clone was observed a single time. The gene calls are TRBV9 and TRBJ2-5; 10 nucleotides line up with TRBD2. The CDR3 has 17 amino acids. The ends lost 0 bases at V and 3 bases at J; junction bases unmatched: 8. The germline V gene has CDR1 SGDLS and CDR2 YYNGEE. This CDR3 is CASSVGVLAGVEETQYF. The CDR3 nucleotides read TGTGCCAGCAGCGTAGGGGTCCTAGCGGGAGTTGAAGAGACCCAGTACTTC.

The chain joins TRBV19 to TRBJ1-1, with TRBD1 identical over 11 bases. CDR3 length: 15 residues. Germline V gene lookup returns CDR1 LNHDA and CDR2 SQIVND (reference sequence). J gave up 5 bases and V 11 bases, and 13 bases lay outside the gene matches. The CDR3 DNA reads as TGTGCCTCAAAGAGTGTGGGGACAGGGGGTACTGAAGCTTTCTTT. It specifies CASKSVGTGGTEAFF.

This clone has a handful of counts. The gene calls are TRBV15 and TRBJ2-7; 8 positions agree with TRBD1. After removal of 6 bases from V and 0 bases from J, the junction contained 7 bases not matched to a gene. The CDR3 runs to 15 residues. Germline assignment: CDR1 LNHNV and CDR2 YYDKDF (reference sequence). This CDR3 reads CATRVGTGSSYEQYF. CDR3 coding DNA: TGTGCCACCAGGGTCGGGACAGGAAGCTCCTACGAGCAGTACTTC. The variable domain in full, with the rest retrieved from reference TRBV15 and TRBJ2-7, is DAMVIQNPRYQVTQFGKPVTLSCSQTLNHNVMYWYQQKSSQAPKLLFHYYDKDFNNEADTPDNFQSRRPNTSFCFLDIRSPGLGDTAMYLCATRVGTGSSYEQYFGPGTRLTVT.

The genes are TRBV7-9 and TRBJ1-4; unclear D gene. Trimming stripped 3 bases from V and 8 bases from J, with 16 bases between. Per the germline V gene, CDR1 is SEHNR and CDR2 is FQNEAQ (reference sequence). This CDR3 is built from 15 residues. CDR3 protein: CASSLWQEVKEKLFF. The CDR3 DNA reads TGTGCCAGCAGCTTGTGGCAGGAGGTAAAGGAAAAACTGTTTTTT.

The chain joins TRBV6-4 to TRBJ2-1; 14 bases line up with TRBD2. V was clipped by 2 bases and J by 6 bases; unmatched bases: 0. The CDR3 consists of 15 residues. Germline CDR1 is MRHNA and CDR2 is SNTAGT. Written as DNA, the CDR3 is TGTGCCAGCAGTGACGGACTAGCGGGAGGCAATGAGCAGTTCTTC. It translates to CASSDGLAGGNEQFF.

The V call is TRBV10-2, the J call TRBJ2-1, with 7 bases lining up with TRBD2. V trimming: 8 bases; J trimming: 7 bases; junction bases outside the gene matches: 11. The CDR3 consists of 14 residues. Per germline, CDR1 WSHSY and CDR2 SAAADI. CDR3 DNA: TGCGCCAGCTTGAGTGTAGCGGGTACTAATGAGCAGTTCTTC. This gives the protein CASLSVAGTNEQFF.

The chain recombines TRBV7-9 with TRBJ2-2; 15 bases are shared with TRBD2. Per germline, CDR1 SEHNR and CDR2 FQNEAQ (reference sequence). V lost 4 bases, J lost 1 base, and 1 base stayed unmatched. This CDR3 comprises 17 residues. CDR3 sequence (DNA): TGTGCCAGCAGCTCGGGACTAGCGGGAGGGAACACCGGGGAGCTGTTTTTT. Translated: CASSSGLAGGNTGELFF.

The chain links TRBV7-9 to TRBJ2-1; 10 bases match TRBD1. CDR3 length equals 16 residues. CDR1 is SEHNR, CDR2 FQNEAQ, per germline (reference sequence). The J segment lost 5 bases and the V segment lost 4 bases, leaving 8 bases of the junction unmatched. The CDR3 DNA reads as TGTGCCAGCAGCTCCCCCCGGGGACAGGGGAACAATGAGCAGTTCTTC. As protein: CASSSPRGQGNNEQFF.

The chain joins TRBV28 to TRBJ1-1; D gene unclear. V was cut by 3 bases and J by 6 bases, with 14 bases left in between. Looked up from germline, CDR1 is MDHEN and CDR2 is SYDVKM. The CDR3 length is 14 residues. The DNA for the CDR3 is TGTGCCAGCAGTTTTTTCATTATCGGAGCTGAAGCTTTCTTT. Protein product: CASSFFIIGAEAFF.

This clone was seen a few times. The chain employs TRBV7-2 and TRBJ2-1, with 14 bases lining up with TRBD2. This CDR3 has 17 residues. V dropped 5 bases and J dropped 3; count of bases not matched to a gene: 6. Germline assignment: CDR1 SGHTA and CDR2 FQGNSA. In DNA, the CDR3 is TGTGCCAGCAGCGAACGGACTAGCGGGAGGCTCTACAATGAGCAGTTCTTC. This encodes CASSERTSGRLYNEQFF.

V is TRBV6-6 and J is TRBJ1-2; D unclear. This CDR3 has 12 amino acids. Trimming pared 2 bases from V and 7 bases from J, leaving 8 bases between. In germline, CDR1 is MNHNY, CDR2 SVGAGI (reference sequence). CDR3 region: CASSYGEGGYTF. The DNA of the CDR3 is TGTGCCAGCAGTTACGGGGAAGGTGGCTACACCTTC.